This T cell receptor beta chain was recorded in a study of blood T cell repertoires in COVID-19. CDR1 and CDR2 (germline): DFQATT, SNEGSKA (reference sequence). The CDR3 has 11 amino acids. V was pared by 5 bases and J by 5 bases, with 10 bases between. The assay was immunoSEQ multiplex PCR, and TCRdb's table has in-frame clones only and misses some. Counted here are around 11,000 clones, approximately 82% occurring once; the ten biggest clones make up roughly 13%. The sequenced material came from peripheral blood. This TCR was recovered from a human donor in a cohort sampled during active COVID-19. The rearrangement links TRBV20-1 to TRBJ2-7, with TRBD2 as a possible D gene (5 bases). CDR3 DNA: TGCAGTGCTCTCCGGGAAAACGAGCAGTACTTC. Translation: CSALRENEQYF.